The 2 T cell receptor beta chains listed next were all sequenced from one sample in a study of identical twins. MiXCR was run by TCRdb on the 5' RACE reads, yielding one entry per CDR3 protein. The repertoire holds 500,000 or so distinct CDR3 sequences, with 20% to 25% as singletons. A further study also used this sample, focusing on T cells expressing NK-cell markers.

Material: CD4+ T cells sorted from blood. All receptors come from a woman between 18 and 30 years old in good health.

The chain carries TRBV12-3 or TRBV12-4 and TRBJ2-3; TRBD2 matches at 9 bases. V dropped 3 bases and J dropped 4; count of bases not matched to a gene: 5. This CDR3 has 15 residues. This CDR3 reads CASSFKAGGADTQYF. In DNA, the CDR3 is TGTGCCAGCAGTTTTAAGGCGGGGGGGGCAGATACGCAGTATTTT.

The chain employs TRBV2 and TRBJ2-5; D not certain. The ends were cut back, 6 bases at V and 1 base at J, with 12 bases in the middle. The CDR3 sequence is 14 residues long. Germline-derived CDR1 and CDR2 are SNHLY and FYNNEI. CDR3 DNA sequence: TGTGCCAGCAGCAAGGCACTACTCCAAGAGACCCAGTACTTC. Amino acids: CASSKALLQETQYF.